This T cell receptor (beta chain) was observed in a study of blood T cell repertoires in COVID-19. Study-level information: Samples representing acute and convalescent COVID-19 were sourced from the United States, Italy and Spain. PBMCs, B-cell-depleted T cells, or T cells provided the cDNA or gDNA that made up the material.

How the authors handled the data: Amplification of reference gene primers was used by the study to estimate nucleated cell counts. Sequencing was performed with immunoSEQ multiplex PCR; in TCRdb, only in-frame clones are kept and a portion is missing. V and J calls and clone size are copied from that table; D and trimming were computed from the DNA. The data show around 150,000 clones, with approximately 84% seen just once and about 15% held by the top ten. Losses at the gene ends were 6 bases for V and 4 bases for J; bases not matched to a gene: 11. This CDR3 is 15 amino acids long. CDR1 is SGHTA and CDR2 is FQGNSA in the germline V gene.

Source material: peripheral blood. This chain joins TRBV7-2 and TRBJ1-2; 7 nucleotides align to TRBD1. This sequence was found in a woman older than 75 with acute or convalescent COVID-19. The CDR3 reads CASSLTEGQIYGYTF. The CDR3 DNA reads TGTGCCAGCAGTCTGACGGAGGGACAGATCTATGGCTACACCTTC.